This TCR beta chain was obtained from a study of PD-1 blockade in classical Hodgkin lymphoma. Overall study results and limits: When nivolumab was started under 1 year after ASCT, patients were excluded. Relapsed/refractory patients reportedly had lower baseline diversity than newly diagnosed patients. Still unresolved is the cause of the repertoire differences, which may be disease activity or prior therapy.

The CDR3 is 14 amino acids. Germline values: CDR1 GTSNPN, CDR2 SVGIG (reference sequence). The V gene lost 3 bases and the J gene lost 5 bases, with 16 bases spanning the gap. Sequencing used immunoSEQ multiplex PCR; TCRdb keeps in-frame clones, though not all of them. The sample records over 10,000 clones, around nine tenths being singletons. Each of the patients experienced relapse following autologous stem cell transplantation, and their brentuximab vedotin exposure differed. This clone came up once. Its specificity is unknown. This TCR was sampled from a human donor with classical Hodgkin lymphoma. V gene TRBV30 combines with J gene TRBJ1-1; D may be TRBD1 (5 bases). The sequencing here drew on peripheral blood mononuclear cells (PBMCs), taken at baseline. The CDR3 DNA sequence: TGTGCCTGGAGCGTTCTGGGGGGACGGACTGAAGCTTTCTTT. Protein sequence: CAWSVLGGRTEAFF.